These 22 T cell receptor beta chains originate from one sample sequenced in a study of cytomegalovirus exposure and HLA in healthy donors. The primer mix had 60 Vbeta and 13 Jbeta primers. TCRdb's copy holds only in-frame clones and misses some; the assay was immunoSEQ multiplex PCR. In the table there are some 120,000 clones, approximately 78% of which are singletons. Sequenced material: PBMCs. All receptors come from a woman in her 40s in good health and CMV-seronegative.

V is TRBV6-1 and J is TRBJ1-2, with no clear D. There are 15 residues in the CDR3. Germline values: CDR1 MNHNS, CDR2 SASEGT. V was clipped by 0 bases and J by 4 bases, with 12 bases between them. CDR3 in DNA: TGTGCCAGCAGTGAAGCTTTCTCCCCCTTCTATGGCTACACCTTC. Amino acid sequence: CASSEAFSPFYGYTF.

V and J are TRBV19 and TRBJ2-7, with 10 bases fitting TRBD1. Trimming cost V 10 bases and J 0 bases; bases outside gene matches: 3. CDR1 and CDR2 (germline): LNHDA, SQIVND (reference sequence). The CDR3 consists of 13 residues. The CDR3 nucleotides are TGTGCCACGAGGGACAGGGGCTCCTACGAGCAGTACTTC. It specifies CATRDRGSYEQYF.

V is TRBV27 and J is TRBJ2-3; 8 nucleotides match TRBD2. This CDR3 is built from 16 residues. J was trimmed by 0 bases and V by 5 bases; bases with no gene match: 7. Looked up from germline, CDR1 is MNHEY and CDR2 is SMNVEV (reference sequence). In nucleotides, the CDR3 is TGTGCCAGCAGTCCTTACTCTAGCGGGAGCACAGATACGCAGTATTTT. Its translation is CASSPYSSGSTDTQYF.

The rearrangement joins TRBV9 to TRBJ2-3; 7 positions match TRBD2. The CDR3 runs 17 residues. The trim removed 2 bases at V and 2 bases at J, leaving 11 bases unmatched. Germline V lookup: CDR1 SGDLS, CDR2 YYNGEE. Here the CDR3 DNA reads TGTGCCAGCAGCGTCCTCGGCGTGACTAGCTCCACAGATACGCAGTATTTT. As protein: CASSVLGVTSSTDTQYF.

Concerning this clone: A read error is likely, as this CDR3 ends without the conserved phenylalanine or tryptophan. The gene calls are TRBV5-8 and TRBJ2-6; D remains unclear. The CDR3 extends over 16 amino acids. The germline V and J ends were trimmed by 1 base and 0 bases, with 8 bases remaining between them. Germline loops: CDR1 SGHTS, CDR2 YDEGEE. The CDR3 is CASSLYKFSGANVLTC. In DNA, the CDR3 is TGTGCCAGCAGCTTGTATAAATTCTCTGGGGCCAACGTCCTGACTTGC.

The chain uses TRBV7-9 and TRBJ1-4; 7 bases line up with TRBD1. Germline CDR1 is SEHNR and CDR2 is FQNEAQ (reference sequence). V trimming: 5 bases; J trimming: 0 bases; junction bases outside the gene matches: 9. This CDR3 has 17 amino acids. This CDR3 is CASSLTEDRPTNEKLFF. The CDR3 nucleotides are TGTGCCAGCAGCCTAACGGAGGACAGGCCAACTAATGAAAAACTGTTTTTT. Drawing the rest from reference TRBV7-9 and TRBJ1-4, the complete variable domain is DTGVSQNPRHKITKRGQNVTFRCDPISEHNRLYWYRQTLGQGPEFLTYFQNEAQLEKSRLLSDRFSAERPKGSFSTLEIQRTEQGDSAMYLCASSLTEDRPTNEKLFFGSGTQLSVL.

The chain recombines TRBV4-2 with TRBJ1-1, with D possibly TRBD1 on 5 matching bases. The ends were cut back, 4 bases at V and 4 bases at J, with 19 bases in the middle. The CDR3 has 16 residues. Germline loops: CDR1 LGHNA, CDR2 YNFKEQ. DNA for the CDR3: TGTGCCAGCAGCCCAAGGATGGGGCGGGGCATCACTGAAGCTTTCTTT. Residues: CASSPRMGRGITEAFF.

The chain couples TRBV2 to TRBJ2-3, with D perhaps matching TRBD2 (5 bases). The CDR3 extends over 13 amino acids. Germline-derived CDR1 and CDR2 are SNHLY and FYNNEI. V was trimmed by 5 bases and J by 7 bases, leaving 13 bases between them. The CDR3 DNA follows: TGTGCCAGCAGTAGTCTAGCTGGAAATACGCAGTATTTT. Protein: CASSSLAGNTQYF.

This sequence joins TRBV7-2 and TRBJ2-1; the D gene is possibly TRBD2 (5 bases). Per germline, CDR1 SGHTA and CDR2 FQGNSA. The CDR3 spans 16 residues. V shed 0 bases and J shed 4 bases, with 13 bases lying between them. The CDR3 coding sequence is TGTGCCAGCAGCTTAGCGTTCGGAGGCGTTTACAATGAGCAGTTCTTC. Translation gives CASSLAFGGVYNEQFF.

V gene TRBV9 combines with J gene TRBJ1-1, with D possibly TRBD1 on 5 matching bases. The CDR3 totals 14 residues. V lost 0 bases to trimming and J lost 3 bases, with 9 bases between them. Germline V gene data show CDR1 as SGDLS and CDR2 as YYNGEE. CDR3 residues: CASSVASRDTEAFF. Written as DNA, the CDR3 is TGTGCCAGCAGCGTAGCTTCCAGGGACACTGAAGCTTTCTTT.

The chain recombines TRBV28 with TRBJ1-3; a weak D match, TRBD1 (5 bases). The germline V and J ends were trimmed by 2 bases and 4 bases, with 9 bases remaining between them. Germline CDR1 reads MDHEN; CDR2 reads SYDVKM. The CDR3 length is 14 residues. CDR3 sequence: CASSLRGAGNTIYF. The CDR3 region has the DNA TGTGCCAGCAGTTTAAGGGGCGCGGGAAACACCATATATTTT.

The CDR3 reads CASSAQGLQQFF. CDR3 nucleotides: TGTGCCAGCAGCGCACAGGGGTTACAGCAGTTCTTC. The rearrangement links TRBV9 to TRBJ2-1, with TRBD1 identical over 7 bases. The CDR3 contains 12 residues. Per germline, CDR1 SGDLS and CDR2 YYNGEE. V lost 3 bases to trimming and J lost 11 bases; unmatched junction nucleotides: 5.

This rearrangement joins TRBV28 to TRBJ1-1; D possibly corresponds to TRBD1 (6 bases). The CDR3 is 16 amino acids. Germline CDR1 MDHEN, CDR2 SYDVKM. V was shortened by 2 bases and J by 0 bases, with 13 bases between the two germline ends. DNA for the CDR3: TGTGCCAGCAGTTTACAAAGGACAGCCTTGAACACTGAAGCTTTCTTT. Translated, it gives CASSLQRTALNTEAFF.

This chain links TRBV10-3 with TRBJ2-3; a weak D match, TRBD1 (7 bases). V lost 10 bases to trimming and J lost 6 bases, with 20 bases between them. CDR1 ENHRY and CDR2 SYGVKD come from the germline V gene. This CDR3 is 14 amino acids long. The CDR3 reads CATRWTGGGDTQYF. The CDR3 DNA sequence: TGTGCCACCCGGTGGACAGGTGGAGGGGATACGCAGTATTTT.

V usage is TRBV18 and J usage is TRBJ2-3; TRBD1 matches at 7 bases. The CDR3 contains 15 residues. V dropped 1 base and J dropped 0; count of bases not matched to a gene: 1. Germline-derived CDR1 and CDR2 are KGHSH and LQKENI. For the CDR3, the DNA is TGTGCCAGCTCACCACAGGGGGCGAGCACAGATACGCAGTATTTT. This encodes CASSPQGASTDTQYF.

The CDR3 bases are TGTGCCAGCAGCTTATCAGGGCCCTCTGGAAACACCATATATTTT. It is translated as CASSLSGPSGNTIYF. The chain recombines TRBV5-4 with TRBJ1-3; possibly TRBD1 for D (5 bases). Germline values: CDR1 SGHNT, CDR2 YYREEE (reference sequence). This CDR3 spans 15 amino acids. Trimming took 2 bases from V and 0 from J, leaving 9 bases between them.

CDR3 nucleotides: TGTGCCATCAAGGCCAGACATAGGGGAGGGGCAACTAATGAAAAACTGTTTTTT. Translating gives CAIKARHRGGATNEKLFF. This sequence joins TRBV28 and TRBJ1-4; the D gene is possibly TRBD1 (5 bases). The germline CDR1 and CDR2 sequences are MDHEN and SYDVKM. The ends were cut back, 10 bases at V and 0 bases at J, with 24 bases in the middle. The CDR3 covers 18 residues.

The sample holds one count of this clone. This CDR3 reads CASSQVAAGTDTQYF. Written as DNA, the CDR3 is TGCGCCAGCAGCCAAGTCGCGGCGGGGACAGATACGCAGTATTTT. The chain links TRBV4-1 to TRBJ2-3; a weak D match, TRBD2 (6 bases). This CDR3 spans 15 amino acids. From germline, CDR1 is MGHRA and CDR2 YSYEKL. Trimming took 1 base from V and 3 from J, leaving 11 bases between them.

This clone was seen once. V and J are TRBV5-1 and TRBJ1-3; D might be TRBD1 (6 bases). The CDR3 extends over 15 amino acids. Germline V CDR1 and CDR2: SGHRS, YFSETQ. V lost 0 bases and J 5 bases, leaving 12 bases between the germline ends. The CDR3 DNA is TGCGCCAGCAGCTTGGTGGGGGCGCGTCGAAACACCATATATTTT. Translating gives CASSLVGARRNTIYF.

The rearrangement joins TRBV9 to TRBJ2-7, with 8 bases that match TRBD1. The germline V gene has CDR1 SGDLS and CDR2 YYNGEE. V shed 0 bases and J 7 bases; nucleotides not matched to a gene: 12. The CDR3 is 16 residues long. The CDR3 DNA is TGTGCCAGCAGCGTAGATTCCCGGACAGGGCTGGGTGAGCAGTACTTC. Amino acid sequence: CASSVDSRTGLGEQYF.

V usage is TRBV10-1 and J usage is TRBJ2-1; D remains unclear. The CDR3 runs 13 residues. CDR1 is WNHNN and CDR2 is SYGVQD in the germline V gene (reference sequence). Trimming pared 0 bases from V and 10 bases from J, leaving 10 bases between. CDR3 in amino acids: CASSESIYGEQFF. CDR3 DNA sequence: TGCGCCAGCAGTGAGTCGATATACGGGGAGCAGTTCTTC.

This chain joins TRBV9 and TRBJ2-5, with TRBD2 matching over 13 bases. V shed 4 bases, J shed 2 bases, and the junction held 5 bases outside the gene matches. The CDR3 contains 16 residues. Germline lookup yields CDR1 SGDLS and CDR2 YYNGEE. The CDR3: CASSFGTSGTQETQYF. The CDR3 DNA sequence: TGTGCCAGCAGCTTCGGGACTAGCGGGACGCAAGAGACCCAGTACTTC.